One and the same sample provided the 25 T cell receptor beta chains below, sequenced in a study of beta chain features in type 1 diabetes. Every bit of the isolated RNA underwent reverse transcription, so sequencing read expressed TCRB transcripts. Data came from immunoSEQ multiplex PCR; TCRdb stores just in-frame clones and leaves some out. The sample carries fewer than 400,000 clones, approximately 8.2% recorded once. Sequencing used central memory CD4+ T cells from blood. The receptors originated from a young woman in good health.

The CDR3: CASSSQEDQPQHF. The DNA for the CDR3 is TGTGCCAGCAGCTCGCAGGAGGACCAGCCCCAGCATTTT. V usage is TRBV7-8 and J usage is TRBJ1-5; no definite D call. This CDR3 has 13 residues. V dropped 4 bases and J dropped 7 bases, with 11 bases sitting between them. Per the germline V gene, CDR1 is SGHVS and CDR2 is FQNEAQ. The full variable domain, with the rest looked up from reference TRBV7-8 and TRBJ1-5, is GAGVSQSPRYKVAKRGQDVALRCDPISGHVSLFWYQQALGQGPEFLTYFQNEAQLDKSGLPSDRFFAERPEGSVSTLKIQRTQQEDSAVYLCASSSQEDQPQHFGDGTRLSIL.

This chain links TRBV7-2 with TRBJ2-5; no firm D call. V was cut by 5 bases and J by 7 bases, with 20 bases left in between. The CDR3 length is 15 residues. Germline values: CDR1 SGHTA, CDR2 FQGNSA. The CDR3 sequence is CASSPRALATGTQYF. The CDR3 DNA is TGTGCCAGCAGCCCCCGTGCTCTCGCGACGGGGACCCAGTACTTC.

This clone was observed a handful of times. V is TRBV18 and J is TRBJ2-3, with 9 bases fitting TRBD2. CDR1 is KGHSH and CDR2 is LQKENI in the germline V gene. The CDR3 consists of 16 residues. J gave up 2 bases and V 5 bases, and 8 bases lay outside the gene matches. CDR3 loop: CASSTLAGPLTDTQYF. DNA for the CDR3: TGTGCCAGCTCAACCCTAGCGGGACCTCTCACAGATACGCAGTATTTT.

This clone has just a few counts. V gene TRBV4-3 combines with J gene TRBJ2-3; D is undetermined. The germline V gene has CDR1 LGHNA and CDR2 YSLEER. V gave up 0 bases and J gave up 6 bases, with 13 bases separating them. The CDR3 is made up of 15 amino acids. The CDR3 here is CASSQDAHSADTQYF. The CDR3 coding sequence is TGCGCCAGCAGCCAAGATGCCCACAGTGCCGATACGCAGTATTTT.

This clone was observed a few times. The chain recombines TRBV9 with TRBJ2-1, with D perhaps matching TRBD2 (6 bases). The CDR3 has 14 residues. Germline V gene lookup returns CDR1 SGDLS and CDR2 YYNGEE. Trimming left V 0 bases short and J 6 bases short, with 10 bases between. This CDR3 reads CASSVDREFNEQFF. The CDR3 bases are TGTGCCAGCAGCGTAGATCGGGAGTTCAATGAGCAGTTCTTC.

This clone was detected once. CDR3 in DNA: TGTGCCAGCAGTGAAGCCCGAGCGGGAGGGCGTGAGCAGTTCTTC. Translation: CASSEARAGGREQFF. V gene TRBV6-1 combines with J gene TRBJ2-1; 10 bases fit TRBD2. CDR1 is MNHNS, CDR2 SASEGT, per germline. CDR3 size: 15 residues. The V segment lost 0 bases and the J segment 9 bases; nucleotides outside the gene matches: 5.

Only a few counts were recorded for this clone. This chain uses TRBV4-2 with TRBJ1-1, with a possible D match to TRBD1 (5 bases). The CDR3 is 13 amino acids. Trimming removed 0 bases at V and 10 bases at J, with 12 bases between. Germline CDR1 and CDR2: LGHNA and YNFKEQ. The CDR3 sequence is CASSQEKGRTAFF. In nucleotides, the CDR3 is TGTGCCAGCAGCCAAGAGAAGGGGCGGACAGCTTTCTTT.

On this clone itself: The sample carries other DNA sequences with the same CDR3. The rearrangement joins TRBV20-1 to TRBJ2-3, with D uncertain. The CDR3 covers 11 residues. Germline V gene lookup returns CDR1 DFQATT and CDR2 SNEGSKA (reference sequence). The V end was cut by 3 bases, the J end by 3 bases, with 4 bases between. The DNA of the CDR3 is TGCAGTGCTAGGCTGACAGATACGCAGTATTTT. Amino acids: CSARLTDTQYF.

This chain uses TRBV7-3 with TRBJ2-1, with 7 bases aligning to TRBD2. The germline V gene has CDR1 SGHTA and CDR2 FQGTGA. There are 15 residues in the CDR3. The V segment lost 7 bases and the J segment 5 bases; nucleotides outside the gene matches: 11. DNA for the CDR3: TGTGCCAGCACCTTTATGGGACTATCTGACAATGAGCAGTTCTTC. Translating it yields CASTFMGLSDNEQFF.

The rearrangement links TRBV19 to TRBJ2-1; perhaps TRBD1 as D (6 bases). Trimming shortened V by 7 bases and J by 5 bases, and 15 bases separated the two germline ends. In germline, CDR1 is LNHDA, CDR2 SQIVND (reference sequence). The CDR3 consists of 14 residues. The CDR3 bases are TGTGCCAGTAAGGGCAGGGGTAGCCACAATGAGCAGTTCTTC. This encodes CASKGRGSHNEQFF.

This rearrangement joins TRBV28 to TRBJ2-7, with no clear D. The CDR3 extends over 15 amino acids. Trimming left V 6 bases short and J 3 bases short, with 18 bases between. CDR1 is MDHEN, CDR2 SYDVKM, per germline. CDR3 in amino acids: CASSPPGSSLYEQYF. The DNA of the CDR3 is TGTGCCAGCAGCCCTCCGGGTTCGTCTCTCTACGAGCAGTACTTC.

J is TRBJ2-5 and V is TRBV29-1; D might be TRBD2 (6 bases). The end of the DNA is better explained by TRBJ2-7, so the J call may be wrong. This CDR3 has 14 amino acids. CDR1 and CDR2 (germline): SQVTM, ANQGSEA. CDR3 DNA sequence: TGCAGCGTTGGGGTTCAGGAGGGACCCTACGAGCAGTACTTC. This translates into CSVGVQEGPYEQYF.

The rearrangement links TRBV29-1 to TRBJ2-5; TRBD1 aligns across 10 bases. CDR3 length: 15 residues. In germline, CDR1 is SQVTM, CDR2 ANQGSEA. Trimming took 4 bases from V and 2 from J; bases not matched to a gene: 7. CDR3 region: CSVGVGTGVQETQYF. The CDR3 DNA reads TGCAGCGTTGGGGTCGGGACAGGGGTACAAGAGACCCAGTACTTC.

The genes are TRBV6-5 and TRBJ1-2; TRBD1 might be the D (5 bases). Germline assignment: CDR1 MNHEY and CDR2 SVGAGI. V was trimmed by 6 bases and J by 4 bases, leaving 18 bases between them. The CDR3 contains 15 residues. This chain's CDR3 is CASSQGHLGGYGYTF. The DNA of the CDR3 is TGTGCCAGCAGCCAAGGACACCTAGGAGGCTATGGCTACACCTTC.

The sample holds a few counts of this clone. CDR3 in amino acids: CASSPPTGFRTDTQYF. The CDR3 DNA reads TGTGCCAGCTCACCACCGACCGGGTTTCGCACAGATACGCAGTATTTT. This chain joins TRBV18 and TRBJ2-3; no definite D call. Germline CDR1 reads KGHSH; CDR2 reads LQKENI. Trimming took off 0 bases at V and 1 base at J, with 11 bases between the two ends. The CDR3 covers 16 residues.

This rearrangement joins TRBV5-1 to TRBJ2-5; a weak D match, TRBD1 (6 bases). CDR1 and CDR2 from the germline V gene are SGHRS and YFSETQ. CDR3 size: 17 residues. With 0 bases removed from V and 3 bases from J, the gap between germline ends came to 18 bases. CDR3 sequence reads: CASSLGVHRASEETQYF. CDR3 sequence (DNA): TGCGCCAGCAGCTTGGGGGTTCACAGGGCATCCGAAGAGACCCAGTACTTC.

The chain links TRBV7-9 to TRBJ2-1; TRBD2 is a possible D gene (7 bases). The V gene's germline CDR1 is SEHNR and CDR2 FQNEAQ (reference sequence). Trimming left V 5 bases short and J 7 bases short, with 18 bases between. This CDR3 is 15 amino acids long. CDR3 in amino acids: CASSNWRGLGNEQFF. The CDR3 DNA sequence: TGTGCCAGCAGCAATTGGCGGGGGCTGGGGAATGAGCAGTTCTTC.

The chain links TRBV27 to TRBJ2-7, with D possibly TRBD1 on 6 matching bases. Per the germline V gene, CDR1 is MNHEY and CDR2 is SMNVEV (reference sequence). Trimming took 6 bases from V and 1 from J, leaving 16 bases between them. The CDR3 is 15 residues long. In DNA form, the CDR3 reads TGTGCCAGCAGCCGGACAGAAAGTCGGTCCTACGAGCAGTACTTC. Protein product: CASSRTESRSYEQYF.

This clone has a handful of counts. The V gene is TRBV10-2, the J gene TRBJ1-3; maybe TRBD1 (5 bases). The ends were cut back, 3 bases at V and 4 bases at J, with 10 bases in the middle. Germline V lookup: CDR1 WSHSY, CDR2 SAAADI. The CDR3 runs 14 residues. The CDR3 sequence is CASSEGQGGNTIYF. Here the CDR3 DNA reads TGCGCCAGCAGTGAAGGGCAGGGCGGAAACACCATATATTTT.

In its sample, this clone was seen a few times. The chain links TRBV5-1 to TRBJ2-3; D gene ambiguous. There are 14 residues in the CDR3. V was trimmed by 4 bases and J by 2 bases, leaving 11 bases between them. The V gene's germline CDR1 is SGHRS and CDR2 YFSETQ. CDR3 in DNA: TGCGCCAGCAGCGACGATAGGATCACAGATACGCAGTATTTT. Protein: CASSDDRITDTQYF.

This clone has only a few counts. This likely traces to a read error, being one base from a far larger clone. Other DNA sequences of this sample code for an identical CDR3. This sequence joins TRBV11-1 and TRBJ2-5, with D uncertain. This CDR3 region has 11 residues. Trimming shortened V by 5 bases and J by 2 bases, and 3 bases separated the two germline ends. Germline CDR1 and CDR2: SGHAT and FQDESV (reference sequence). The CDR3 DNA is TGTGCCAGCAGCGCACAAGAGACCCAGTACTTC. Its translation is CASSAQETQYF.

In this sample, this clone turned up a few times. The chain links TRBV18 to TRBJ2-6; no reliable D call. The V end was cut by 5 bases, the J end by 0 bases, with 8 bases between. Germline V gene sequence: CDR1 KGHSH, CDR2 LQKENI. The CDR3 spans 15 residues. The CDR3 coding sequence is TGTGCCAGCTCAGAAGGGAACTCTGGGGCCAACGTCCTGACTTTC. It specifies CASSEGNSGANVLTF.

This clone showed up just a few times. The J gene is TRBJ2-1, the V gene TRBV19, with D possibly TRBD2 on 6 matching bases. CDR3 size: 16 residues. CDR1 is LNHDA, CDR2 SQIVND, per germline (reference sequence). Trimming cost V 4 bases and J 1 base, with 14 bases left between them. The CDR3 DNA follows: TGTGCCAGTAGTACCCAAGCGGGCCCTTCCTACAATGAGCAGTTCTTC. The encoded protein is CASSTQAGPSYNEQFF.

The gene calls are TRBV5-6 and TRBJ2-7; tentatively, D is TRBD2 (5 bases). The germline V gene encodes CDR1 SGHDT and CDR2 YYEEEE. Trimming stripped 0 bases from V and 5 bases from J, with 6 bases between. The CDR3 has 12 residues. CDR3 sequence: CASSLVRDEQYF. The CDR3 nucleotides read TGTGCCAGCAGCTTGGTGCGGGACGAGCAGTACTTC.

V gene TRBV7-9 combines with J gene TRBJ1-2; 7 bases fit TRBD1. CDR3 length equals 15 residues. Germline CDR1 is SEHNR and CDR2 is FQNEAQ (reference sequence). The V gene end was trimmed by 5 bases and the J gene end by 4 bases; junction bases not matched to a gene: 10. This CDR3 reads CASSRTGWAVYGYTF. Written as DNA, the CDR3 is TGTGCCAGCAGCCGGACAGGATGGGCCGTCTATGGCTACACCTTC.